The rows below give T cell receptor beta chains drawn from one sample of a study of tumor-infiltrating lymphocytes in localized non-small cell lung cancer. The data were produced by immunoSEQ multiplex PCR, yet TCRdb's version contains in-frame clones alone and is incomplete. Here the sample spans 12,000 or so clones, about 76% being singletons. Sequencing used uninvolved lung tissue not adjacent to the tumor. The receptor source for this set is a human donor with non-small cell lung cancer. Each CDR3 is given without its conserved first and last residue. The order of the fields is V gene, D gene, CDR3 protein. The D gene is left open where the match is weak.

V gene: TRBV25-1; D gene: TRBD1; CDR3 protein: ASRTGQNEQF
V gene: TRBV29-1; D gene: NA; CDR3 protein: SVSPARTDTQY
V gene: TRBV7-3; D gene: NA; CDR3 protein: ASSLGQNNEQF
V gene: TRBV11-3; D gene: NA; CDR3 protein: ASSYRWYTEAF
V gene: TRBV25-1; D gene: TRBD2; CDR3 protein: ASRLAGGPDTQY
V gene: TRBV20-1; D gene: NA; CDR3 protein: SAAPWDTQY
V gene: TRBV2; D gene: NA; CDR3 protein: ASSGVGGRSEQF
V gene: TRBV30; D gene: NA; CDR3 protein: AWSFNTEAF
V gene: TRBV5-1; D gene: NA; CDR3 protein: ASRLVRARSYNEQF
V gene: TRBV6-6; D gene: NA; CDR3 protein: ASSYSSGGYGYT
V gene: TRBV5-1; D gene: NA; CDR3 protein: ASSRRATGELF
V gene: TRBV5-6; D gene: NA; CDR3 protein: ASSTVGGTGYGYT
V gene: TRBV5-6; D gene: NA; CDR3 protein: ASSLGAGTSNQPQH
V gene: TRBV5-6; D gene: TRBD2; CDR3 protein: ASSLIAGGLDTQY
V gene: TRBV10-3; D gene: NA; CDR3 protein: AISETLSASGNTIY
V gene: TRBV5-1; D gene: NA; CDR3 protein: ASSLERVGYT
V gene: TRBV19; D gene: TRBD2; CDR3 protein: ASSLSGRPISEQY
V gene: TRBV6-5; D gene: NA; CDR3 protein: ASTSPGTGQETQY
V gene: TRBV25-1; D gene: TRBD1; CDR3 protein: ASSGSGTAQETQY
V gene: TRBV5-4; D gene: TRBD1; CDR3 protein: ASRAGTGRNTGELF
V gene: TRBV5-6; D gene: NA; CDR3 protein: ASRGISTDTQY
V gene: TRBV6-5; D gene: TRBD2; CDR3 protein: ASGRAGQSYEQY
V gene: TRBV28; D gene: NA; CDR3 protein: ASSFMGPVGTQY
V gene: TRBV7-9; D gene: NA; CDR3 protein: ASSPRLGEKLF
V gene: TRBV7-8; D gene: TRBD2; CDR3 protein: ASGLADSYEQY
V gene: TRBV28; D gene: NA; CDR3 protein: ASKGIQSNQPQH
V gene: TRBV7-2; D gene: NA; CDR3 protein: ASSTRNSPLH
V gene: TRBV5-6; D gene: NA; CDR3 protein: ASSLEGRVITGELF
V gene: TRBV2; D gene: NA; CDR3 protein: ASREASLNYGYT
V gene: TRBV6-4; D gene: TRBD2; CDR3 protein: ASWIAGETHEQY
V gene: TRBV5-8; D gene: TRBD1; CDR3 protein: ASSRDRGNEKLF
V gene: TRBV2; D gene: TRBD1; CDR3 protein: ASSPRDRGGLSYNEQF
V gene: TRBV7-3; D gene: NA; CDR3 protein: ASSLSQEDGYT
V gene: TRBV9; D gene: TRBD2; CDR3 protein: ASSASGRMDEQF
V gene: TRBV19; D gene: TRBD1; CDR3 protein: ASSIGGGQESYEQY
V gene: TRBV19; D gene: NA; CDR3 protein: ATAGVGPTTGELF
V gene: TRBV9; D gene: NA; CDR3 protein: ASSVGSGNYEQY